Presented here are 27 T cell receptor beta chains from one specimen sequenced in a study of T cell responses to AZD1222 COVID-19 vaccine. Profiling relied on immunoSEQ multiplex PCR, and the TCRdb table lists in-frame clones only, not all of them. The data contain roughly 85,000 clones, approximately 90% of them singletons. The sample consisted of peripheral blood, taken 28 days after the second AZD1222 dose. These receptors were taken from an adult who received the AZD1222 COVID-19 vaccine.

The V call is TRBV4-3, the J call TRBJ1-1; D possibly corresponds to TRBD1 (5 bases). CDR3 length equals 13 residues. The V and J ends lost 0 bases and 6 bases respectively, with 8 bases between them. Germline assignment: CDR1 LGHNA and CDR2 YSLEER. The chain's CDR3 is CASSQDMGAEAFF. For the CDR3, the DNA is TGCGCCAGCAGCCAAGATATGGGGGCTGAAGCTTTCTTT.

The rearrangement uses TRBV30 and TRBJ1-2; D is unresolved. The CDR3 consists of 15 residues. Germline CDR1 reads GTSNPN; CDR2 reads SVGIG (reference sequence). Trimming left V 2 bases short and J 0 bases short, with 13 bases between. Here the CDR3 DNA reads TGTGCCTGGAGTAGACTCACACCAGCTAACTATGGCTACACCTTC. It translates to CAWSRLTPANYGYTF.

V usage is TRBV24-1 and J usage is TRBJ2-2, with a possible D match to TRBD2 (6 bases). The CDR3 has 15 amino acids. V lost 6 bases and J 0 bases, leaving 10 bases between the germline ends. CDR1 is KGHDR, CDR2 SFDVKD, per germline. Here the CDR3 reads CATSPDYPNTGELFF. The CDR3 nucleotides are TGTGCCACCAGTCCGGACTACCCGAACACCGGGGAGCTGTTTTTT.

The V and J genes are TRBV27 and TRBJ1-2; D is unclear. This CDR3 region has 16 residues. Germline V CDR1 and CDR2: MNHEY, SMNVEV (reference sequence). V lost 0 bases and J lost 2, with 13 bases in between. The CDR3 is CASSLSEGSLNYGYTF. Written as DNA, the CDR3 is TGTGCCAGCAGTTTATCGGAGGGTTCCCTGAACTATGGCTACACCTTC.

The chain carries TRBV3-1 (or the pseudogene TRBV3-2) and TRBJ1-4, with a possible D match to TRBD1 (6 bases). The germline gives CDR1 LGHDT, CDR2 YNNKEL (reference sequence). The ends were cut back, 2 bases at V and 2 bases at J, with 18 bases in the middle. The CDR3 is made up of 18 amino acids. The CDR3 reads CASSQFWGGEGTNEKLFF. The CDR3 DNA reads TGTGCCAGCAGCCAATTTTGGGGGGGCGAGGGGACTAATGAAAAACTGTTTTTT.

Here the CDR3 reads CASSQDVTGGAEQFF. The CDR3 nucleotides are TGCGCCAGCAGCCAAGATGTGACAGGGGGCGCCGAGCAGTTCTTC. The V gene is TRBV4-1, the J gene TRBJ2-1; TRBD1 matches at 10 bases. This CDR3 is built from 15 residues. Per germline, CDR1 MGHRA and CDR2 YSYEKL. V shed 0 bases, J shed 10 bases, and the junction held 6 bases outside the gene matches.

The chain is built from TRBV19 and TRBJ1-1; tentative D call: TRBD1 (6 bases). This CDR3 is 14 amino acids long. Trimming stripped 6 bases from V and 1 base from J, with 12 bases between. Germline CDR1 reads LNHDA; CDR2 reads SQIVND (reference sequence). CDR3 DNA: TGTGCCAGTAGGATACAGGGCGGGAACACTGAAGCTTTCTTT. This translates into CASRIQGGNTEAFF.

In the case of this clone: This CDR3 is also generated by other DNA sequences in the sample. V and J are TRBV7-2 and TRBJ1-6, with D unclear. V shed 3 bases and J shed 8 bases, with 2 bases lying between them. Germline lookup yields CDR1 SGHTA and CDR2 FQGNSA. The CDR3 runs to 11 residues. CDR3 DNA sequence: TGTGCCAGCAGCTTGGATTCACCCCTCCACTTT. Translation: CASSLDSPLHF.

The rearrangement uses TRBV12-3 or TRBV12-4 and TRBJ1-5, with TRBD1 as a possible D gene (6 bases). This CDR3 spans 13 amino acids. V was trimmed by 6 bases and J by 7 bases, leaving 13 bases between them. The chain's CDR3 is CASSTGFGQPQHF. CDR3 nucleotides: TGTGCCAGCAGCACAGGGTTCGGGCAGCCCCAGCATTTT.

This rearrangement joins TRBV4-3 to TRBJ1-2, with D possibly matching TRBD1 (5 bases). CDR1 and CDR2 (germline): LGHNA, YSLEER. V dropped 0 bases and J dropped 2 bases, with 10 bases sitting between them. The CDR3 loop spans 15 amino acids. CDR3 region: CASSQDRTLNYGYTF. In DNA form, the CDR3 reads TGCGCCAGCAGCCAAGATCGGACACTCAACTATGGCTACACCTTC.

This chain uses TRBV5-4 with TRBJ1-4; 7 nucleotides agree with TRBD1. The trim removed 4 bases at V and 8 bases at J, leaving 8 bases unmatched. The CDR3 consists of 14 residues. In germline, CDR1 is SGHNT, CDR2 YYREEE (reference sequence). CDR3 sequence (DNA): TGTGCCAGCAGCGACGGACAGGCGCGAGAAAAACTGTTTTTT. Translating it yields CASSDGQAREKLFF.

The chain couples TRBV7-2 to TRBJ1-1; D gene ambiguous. V was pared by 5 bases and J by 3 bases, with 4 bases between. CDR1 and CDR2 from the germline V gene are SGHTA and FQGNSA. There are 11 residues in the CDR3. The CDR3: CASSRYTEAFF. The DNA of the CDR3 is TGTGCCAGCAGCAGGTACACTGAAGCTTTCTTT.

This chain connects TRBV11-3 to TRBJ1-3, with no clear D. There are 13 residues in the CDR3. Trimming stripped 5 bases from V and 1 base from J, with 6 bases between. The germline CDR1 and CDR2 sequences are SGHNT and YENEEA. CDR3 protein: CASSGDSGNTIYF. The CDR3, as DNA: TGTGCCAGCAGCGGGGATTCTGGAAACACCATATATTTT.

DNA of the CDR3: TGTGCCAGCAGTCCCACCCGTAGCGGTGAGCAGTTCTTC. This translates into CASSPTRSGEQFF. The V and J genes are TRBV7-6 and TRBJ2-1; weak D call: TRBD2 (6 bases). The CDR3 contains 13 residues. CDR1 is SGHVS and CDR2 is FNYEAQ in the germline V gene. V was clipped by 6 bases and J by 9 bases, with 15 bases between them.

The DNA for the CDR3 is TGCGCCAGCAGCCAGGGACAGAACTATGGCTACACCTTC. It is translated as CASSQGQNYGYTF. The V gene is TRBV5-1, the J gene TRBJ1-2; TRBD1 matches at 7 bases. J was trimmed by 2 bases and V by 4 bases; bases with no gene match: 2. CDR3 length equals 13 residues. The germline gives CDR1 SGHRS, CDR2 YFSETQ.

The chain carries TRBV2 and TRBJ2-2; unclear D gene. V was cut by 9 bases and J by 0 bases, with 11 bases left in between. The CDR3 is made up of 14 amino acids. Germline V CDR1 and CDR2: SNHLY, FYNNEI. CDR3 bases: TGTGCCAGTAGTTGGGGATCGAACACCGGGGAGCTGTTTTTT. This encodes CASSWGSNTGELFF.

This clone was picked up one time. V gene TRBV23-1 combines with J gene TRBJ1-6; tentatively, D is TRBD1 (6 bases). TRBV23-1 is noted as an ORF with a role that remains uncertain. Trimming removed 0 bases from V and 3 bases from J, with 21 bases in between. The CDR3 extends over 20 amino acids. CDR3 in DNA: TGCGCCAGCAGTCAATCCTTTGCCAACAGGACAGAGTTCTATAATTCACCCCTCCACTTT. This codes for CASSQSFANRTEFYNSPLHF.

V and J are TRBV9 and TRBJ2-3, with D unclear. The CDR3 spans 15 residues. The germline V gene has CDR1 SGDLS and CDR2 YYNGEE. V shed 0 bases and J shed 0 bases, with 8 bases lying between them. The CDR3 reads CASSVALRSTDTQYF. Here the CDR3 DNA reads TGTGCCAGCAGCGTAGCCTTACGGAGCACAGATACGCAGTATTTT. Drawing the rest from reference TRBV9 and TRBJ2-3, the complete variable domain is DSGVTQTPKHLITATGQRVTLRCSPRSGDLSVYWYQQSLDQGLQFLIQYYNGEERAKGNILERFSAQQFPDLHSELNLSSLELGDSALYFCASSVALRSTDTQYFGPGTRLTVL.

The chain carries TRBV27 and TRBJ1-4, with D possibly matching TRBD1 (6 bases). Germline V gene sequence: CDR1 MNHEY, CDR2 SMNVEV (reference sequence). The CDR3 totals 16 residues. V was pared by 3 bases and J by 6 bases, with 17 bases between. CDR3: CASSFEGRTVDEKLFF. The CDR3 region has the DNA TGTGCCAGCAGTTTTGAGGGACGGACAGTCGATGAAAAACTGTTTTTT.

This sequence joins TRBV2 and TRBJ1-5; D remains ambiguous. Germline V gene sequence: CDR1 SNHLY, CDR2 FYNNEI. The V and J ends lost 6 bases and 4 bases respectively, with 10 bases between them. CDR3 size: 13 residues. The CDR3 sequence: CASRTDTNQPQHF. The CDR3 DNA is TGTGCCAGCAGAACTGACACGAATCAGCCCCAGCATTTT.

The J gene is TRBJ1-1, the V gene TRBV27; D perhaps matches TRBD1 (5 bases). V was cut by 2 bases and J by 10 bases, with 11 bases left in between. The CDR3 has 12 amino acids. Germline CDR1 reads MNHEY; CDR2 reads SMNVEV (reference sequence). CDR3 residues: CASSLNGRGAFF. CDR3 in DNA: TGTGCCAGCAGTTTAAACGGGAGGGGAGCTTTCTTT.

The rearrangement joins TRBV30 to TRBJ1-6, with TRBD1 identical over 7 bases. J gave up 8 bases and V 8 bases, and 9 bases lay outside the gene matches. The V gene's germline CDR1 is GTSNPN and CDR2 SVGIG (reference sequence). The length of the CDR3 is 13 residues. For the CDR3, the DNA is TGTGCCCGGCGACAGGGACTTCATTCACCCCTCCACTTT. Amino acid sequence: CARRQGLHSPLHF.

This chain uses TRBV15 with TRBJ1-4, with TRBD1 matching over 9 bases. V shed 0 bases, J shed 8 bases, and the junction held 19 bases outside the gene matches. The CDR3 sequence is 20 residues long. Per the germline V gene, CDR1 is LNHNV and CDR2 is YYDKDF (reference sequence). In DNA form, the CDR3 reads TGTGCCACCAGCAGAGATTCACTGGCGGACAGGGGCGGGAGAAGGGAAAAACTGTTTTTT. This gives the protein CATSRDSLADRGGRREKLFF.

The chain joins TRBV7-2 to TRBJ2-5; D is undetermined. V shed 3 bases and J shed 5 bases, with 10 bases lying between them. The germline CDR1 and CDR2 sequences are SGHTA and FQGNSA. CDR3 length: 13 amino acids. This chain's CDR3 is CASSLNTVETQYF. The CDR3, as DNA: TGTGCCAGCAGCTTGAACACGGTGGAGACCCAGTACTTC.

The rearrangement uses TRBV11-2 and TRBJ1-5, with TRBD1 matching 7 bases. Per the germline V gene, CDR1 is SGHAT and CDR2 is FQNNGV. The V and J ends lost 0 bases and 4 bases, in that order; junction bases with no gene match: 3. The CDR3 is 15 residues long. CDR3 nucleotides: TGTGCCAGCAGCTTAGAATTACAGGGGAATCAGCCCCAGCATTTT. Translating gives CASSLELQGNQPQHF. Looking up the rest from reference TRBV11-2 and TRBJ1-5 gives the full variable domain: EAGVAQSPRYKIIEKRQSVAFWCNPISGHATLYWYQQILGQGPKLLIQFQNNGVVDDSQLPKDRFSAERLKGVDSTLKIQPAKLEDSAVYLCASSLELQGNQPQHFGDGTRLSIL.

The chain is built from TRBV28 and TRBJ1-3; unclear D gene. The CDR3 runs to 15 residues. V lost 3 bases and J 1 base, leaving 10 bases between the germline ends. Germline CDR1 is MDHEN and CDR2 is SYDVKM. Here the CDR3 reads CASSFGSLSGNTIYF. The CDR3 DNA reads as TGTGCCAGCAGTTTTGGCAGCCTGTCTGGAAACACCATATATTTT.

The chain links TRBV9 to TRBJ2-3; no clear D. Germline CDR1 is SGDLS and CDR2 is YYNGEE. V gave up 0 bases and J gave up 1 base, with 9 bases separating them. The CDR3 is made up of 15 amino acids. CDR3 DNA sequence: TGTGCCAGCAGCGTAGTTTGGAGAGGCACAGATACGCAGTATTTT. Its protein product is CASSVVWRGTDTQYF.